This T cell receptor (beta chain) was documented in a study of tumor-infiltrating lymphocytes in primary liver carcinoma. At the level of the study: About 3.5 to 8 million productive TCRbeta reads were obtained from the samples, with similar numbers across tissue types.

The CDR3 has 15 residues. Germline trimming cut 5 bases from V and 5 bases from J; bases unmatched to any gene: 6. In germline, CDR1 is SGHNT, CDR2 YENEEA. A note on this clonotype: No antigen is known for it.

Blood RNA came from unsorted whole blood; germline DNA was also extracted. General study points: Relative to blood, tumors carried a significantly larger fraction of the repertoire in their top 250 clones (p = 0.039). Lesser overlap characterized tumor-adjacent and tumor-blood pairs relative to tumor region pairs.

Researchers generated TCR beta cDNA from 500 ng of total RNA, relying on a constant-region primer. Construction of TCR beta libraries relied on three successive nested multiplex PCR rounds employing slightly modified ARM-PCR. Each of the first two PCR rounds ran approximately 11 cycles with TRBV1-TRBV30 forward and C-beta reverse primers. MiXCR, applied by TCRdb to the multiplex PCR reads, yields one record per CDR3 protein. Of approximately 310,000 distinct CDR3 sequences detected, about 60% appear once; the ten largest clones hold 9% to 10%. This clonotype was sampled from a man aged 35 to 55 with primary liver carcinoma and hepatitis B virus infection. The sample comprised peripheral blood. The gene calls are TRBV11-3 and TRBJ2-2; 9 nucleotides align to TRBD1. The CDR3 DNA follows: TGTGCCAGCAGCCTGAACAGGGGGCTTACCGGGGAGCTGTTTTTT. Amino acids: CASSLNRGLTGELFF.